This record looks at one TCR beta chain sequence and its context. This sample was included in a study of blood T cell repertoires in COVID-19. From germline, CDR1 is MNHNS and CDR2 SASEGT. V lost 3 bases and J lost 3, with 12 bases in between. This CDR3 is 15 amino acids long. Recruited during active infection, patients (from Seattle) were subsequently followed longitudinally. Measured with immunoSEQ multiplex PCR; TCRdb has only the in-frame clones, and not every one. The sample holds over 150,000 clones, approximately 90% seen once. The rearrangement uses TRBV6-1 and TRBJ2-1, with a possible D match to TRBD2 (6 bases). The receptor's source is a man aged 45 to 65 with COVID-19, enrolled during active disease. The source material was peripheral blood. The CDR3 is CASSDGGAYYNEQFF. For the CDR3, the DNA is TGTGCCAGCAGTGATGGCGGGGCTTACTACAATGAGCAGTTCTTC.